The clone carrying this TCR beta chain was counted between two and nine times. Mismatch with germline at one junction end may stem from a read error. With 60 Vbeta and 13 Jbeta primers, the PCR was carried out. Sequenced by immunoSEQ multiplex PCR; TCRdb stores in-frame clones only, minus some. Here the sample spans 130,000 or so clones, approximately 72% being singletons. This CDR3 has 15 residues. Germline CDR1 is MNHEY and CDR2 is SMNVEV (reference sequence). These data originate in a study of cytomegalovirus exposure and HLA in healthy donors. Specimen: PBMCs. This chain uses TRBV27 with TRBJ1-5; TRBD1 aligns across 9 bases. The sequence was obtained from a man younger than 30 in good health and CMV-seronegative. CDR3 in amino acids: CTSSYRGLGDQPQHF. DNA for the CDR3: TGTACCAGCAGCTACAGGGGGCTGGGGGATCAGCCCCAGCATTTT.